These 31 T cell receptor beta chains came from one sample sequenced in a study of OX40 agonist ivuxolimab in advanced cancers. Clones were sequenced by immunoSEQ multiplex PCR, and TCRdb holds only the in-frame ones, with some missing. The sample has about 53,000 clones, approximately 91% seen once. Sequenced material: CD4+ or CD8+ T cells sorted from blood, taken in a trial of the OX40 agonist ivuxolimab. These receptors all stem from an adult with an advanced solid tumor such as melanoma, head and neck, liver or kidney cancer.

The chain carries TRBV7-8 and TRBJ2-1; D is possibly TRBD2 (5 bases). The CDR3 has 16 amino acids. The V gene's germline CDR1 is SGHVS and CDR2 FQNEAQ. The V and J ends lost 4 bases and 2 bases respectively, with 15 bases between them. CDR3 bases: TGTGCCAGCAGCTGGACGGAGGAAGGTGCCTACAATGAGCAGTTCTTC. Translated, it gives CASSWTEEGAYNEQFF. The variable domain in full, completed from reference TRBV7-8 and TRBJ2-1, reads GAGVSQSPRYKVAKRGQDVALRCDPISGHVSLFWYQQALGQGPEFLTYFQNEAQLDKSGLPSDRFFAERPEGSVSTLKIQRTQQEDSAVYLCASSWTEEGAYNEQFFGPGTRLTVL.

CDR3 amino acids: CATSGRTNNQPQHF. The DNA for the CDR3 is TGTGCCACCAGCGGCCGGACGAACAATCAGCCCCAGCATTTT. The chain joins TRBV15 to TRBJ1-5; D is ambiguous. V was shortened by 5 bases and J by 3 bases, with 11 bases between the two germline ends. The V gene's germline CDR1 is LNHNV and CDR2 YYDKDF (reference sequence). This CDR3 is 14 amino acids long.

V is TRBV4-3 and J is TRBJ2-1, with a possible D match to TRBD1 (5 bases). Germline loops: CDR1 LGHNA, CDR2 YSLEER. This CDR3 comprises 16 residues. V lost 4 bases to trimming and J lost 2 bases, with 15 bases between them. The CDR3 sequence: CASSLSGANAYNEQFF. For the CDR3, the DNA is TGCGCCAGCAGCCTCAGTGGGGCAAACGCCTACAATGAGCAGTTCTTC.

The chain recombines TRBV7-9 with TRBJ2-1; D ambiguous. Trimming removed 1 base at V and 8 bases at J, with 15 bases between. CDR1 is SEHNR and CDR2 is FQNEAQ in the germline V gene (reference sequence). The CDR3 is 15 residues long. The DNA for the CDR3 is TGTGCCAGCAGCTTAGGGCTAGGCCCCACCTATGAGCAGTTCTTC. It encodes CASSLGLGPTYEQFF.

The chain combines TRBV10-2 with TRBJ2-3; TRBD2 matches at 9 bases. Germline CDR1 reads WSHSY; CDR2 reads SAAADI. The CDR3 has 16 amino acids. V was clipped by 6 bases and J by 6 bases; unmatched bases: 13. DNA for the CDR3: TGCGCCAGCAGACCCACCGGCGGGGGGGCCGGGGATACGCAGTATTTT. Its protein product is CASRPTGGGAGDTQYF.

V is TRBV6-1 and J is TRBJ1-2, with D uncertain. V shed 8 bases and J shed 4 bases, with 14 bases lying between them. This CDR3 has 13 residues. Germline-derived CDR1 and CDR2 are MNHNS and SASEGT. The CDR3 region has the DNA TGTGCCAGCGAGGAGAGAGGGTTCTATGGCTACACCTTC. It yields the protein CASEERGFYGYTF.

The CDR3 protein is CAWIDRGGDTQYF. In DNA form, the CDR3 reads TGTGCCTGGATTGACAGGGGGGGGGATACGCAGTATTTT. The chain is built from TRBV30 and TRBJ2-3, with 9 bases matching TRBD1. The J segment lost 6 bases and the V segment lost 4 bases, leaving 5 bases of the junction unmatched. The CDR3 length is 13 residues. Germline CDR1 is GTSNPN and CDR2 is SVGIG (reference sequence).

This chain uses TRBV9 with TRBJ1-1; no reliable D call. Germline values: CDR1 SGDLS, CDR2 YYNGEE. The CDR3 runs to 15 residues. The V end was cut by 0 bases, the J end by 1 base, with 10 bases between. The CDR3 here is CASSVGGLGNTEAFF. CDR3 nucleotides: TGTGCCAGCAGCGTAGGAGGGCTGGGGAACACTGAAGCTTTCTTT.

This chain uses TRBV7-6 with TRBJ2-3; maybe TRBD2 (5 bases). Looked up from germline, CDR1 is SGHVS and CDR2 is FNYEAQ. The V gene lost 3 bases and the J gene lost 3 bases, with 10 bases spanning the gap. The CDR3 consists of 14 residues. The CDR3 region is CASSFTGITDTQYF. The CDR3 coding sequence is TGTGCCAGCAGCTTCACGGGGATTACAGATACGCAGTATTTT. Complete variable domain (other parts from reference TRBV7-6 and TRBJ2-3): GAGVSQSPRYKVTKRGQDVALRCDPISGHVSLYWYRQALGQGPEFLTYFNYEAQQDKSGLPNDRFSAERPEGSISTLTIQRTEQRDSAMYRCASSFTGITDTQYFGPGTRLTVL.

The chain couples TRBV7-9 to TRBJ2-7; no clear D. V was pared by 1 base and J by 4 bases, with 8 bases between. The CDR3 sequence is 13 residues long. CDR1 and CDR2 from the germline V gene are SEHNR and FQNEAQ (reference sequence). The CDR3 DNA reads as TGTGCCAGCAGCTTAGGTCAGCTGTACGAGCAGTACTTC. Translated: CASSLGQLYEQYF.

Note on this clone: A read error may produce the germline difference seen at one junction end. The gene calls are TRBV19 and TRBJ2-1; maybe TRBD1 (5 bases). Germline CDR1 and CDR2: LNHDA and SQIVND (reference sequence). This CDR3 comprises 13 residues. The CDR3 DNA is TGTGCCAGTACCTCAAGGGGTCCTTGGATGCAAGTCTTC. Translating gives CASTSRGPWMQVF.

The chain uses TRBV7-2 and TRBJ1-2, with TRBD1 identical over 9 bases. Germline V gene sequence: CDR1 SGHTA, CDR2 FQGNSA. This CDR3 has 16 residues. With 7 bases clipped from V and 4 bases from J, the junction kept 13 bases outside the gene matches. CDR3 residues: CASNIPQGAFGYGYTF. The CDR3 nucleotides are TGTGCCAGCAACATTCCACAGGGGGCCTTCGGCTATGGCTACACCTTC.

The rearrangement links TRBV28 to TRBJ2-1; D assignment may be TRBD1 or TRBD2 (5 bases each). This CDR3 comprises 18 residues. Germline CDR1 is MDHEN and CDR2 is SYDVKM. V lost 1 base, J lost 6 bases, and 22 bases lay in between. CDR3 DNA sequence: TGTGCCAGCAGTTTATTCACCCTTGGGGTAGAGGGGATCAATGAGCAGTTCTTC. Protein product: CASSLFTLGVEGINEQFF. The variable domain in full, with the rest retrieved from reference TRBV28 and TRBJ2-1, is DVKVTQSSRYLVKRTGEKVFLECVQDMDHENMFWYRQDPGLGLRLIYFSYDVKMKEKGDIPEGYSVSREKKERFSLILESASTNQTSMYLCASSLFTLGVEGINEQFFGPGTRLTVL.

This clone appeared a single time. The V call is TRBV11-1, the J call TRBJ1-2, with a tentative D call TRBD1 (6 bases). This CDR3 has 13 amino acids. The V and J ends lost 5 bases and 4 bases respectively, with 11 bases between them. Germline V CDR1 and CDR2: SGHAT, FQDESV (reference sequence). CDR3 loop: CASSRGAGYGYTF. The CDR3, as DNA: TGTGCCAGCAGCCGGGGGGCCGGCTATGGCTACACCTTC.

This clone was seen more than once but under ten times. The V gene is TRBV7-8, the J gene TRBJ2-7; D ambiguous. The CDR3 is 14 residues long. Germline V gene sequence: CDR1 SGHVS, CDR2 FQNEAQ. V was trimmed by 1 base and J by 4 bases, leaving 11 bases between them. Here the CDR3 reads CASSLEASGYEQYF. In DNA form, the CDR3 reads TGTGCCAGCAGCTTAGAGGCTAGTGGATACGAGCAGTACTTC.

In its sample, this clone is medium-sized (0.01 to 0.1%). The chain is built from TRBV7-8 and TRBJ2-5; D remains unclear. V lost 0 bases and J lost 5, with 16 bases in between. The CDR3 is made up of 16 amino acids. Germline-derived CDR1 and CDR2 are SGHVS and FQNEAQ. The DNA of the CDR3 is TGTGCCAGCAGCTTAGCGCTCCAGGCACTTGGGGAGACCCAGTACTTC. Protein: CASSLALQALGETQYF.

J is TRBJ1-1 and V is TRBV4-1; D remains ambiguous. Germline CDR1 is MGHRA and CDR2 is YSYEKL. With 2 bases removed from V and 1 base from J, the gap between germline ends came to 8 bases. This CDR3 contains 14 residues. This CDR3 is CASSQRTGNTEAFF. CDR3 nucleotides: TGCGCCAGCAGCCAACGGACGGGGAACACTGAAGCTTTCTTT.

V usage is TRBV11-2 and J usage is TRBJ2-7, with TRBD2 matching 10 bases. Germline CDR1 SGHAT, CDR2 FQNNGV. With 5 bases clipped from V and 2 bases from J, the junction kept 6 bases outside the gene matches. The CDR3 spans 15 residues. DNA of the CDR3: TGTGCCAGCAGCATTACTAGCGGGGCAACCTACGAGCAGTACTTC. Translating it yields CASSITSGATYEQYF.

V usage is TRBV5-6 and J usage is TRBJ1-4; maybe TRBD1 (5 bases). V was cut by 4 bases and J by 4 bases, with 14 bases left in between. Germline assignment: CDR1 SGHDT and CDR2 YYEEEE. The CDR3 runs to 15 residues. The CDR3 nucleotides read TGTGCCAGCAGCGCGCCCCGGGACGGTAATGAAAAACTGTTTTTT. Its protein is CASSAPRDGNEKLFF. Full variable domain (missing parts from reference TRBV5-6 and TRBJ1-4): DAGVTQSPTHLIKTRGQQVTLRCSPKSGHDTVSWYQQALGQGPQFIFQYYEEEERQRGNFPDRFSGHQFPNYSSELNVNALLLGDSALYLCASSAPRDGNEKLFFGSGTQLSVL.

The V gene is TRBV5-4, the J gene TRBJ1-1; D call uncertain. CDR1 SGHNT and CDR2 YYREEE come from the germline V gene (reference sequence). CDR3 length equals 11 residues. Trimming removed 0 bases at V and 4 bases at J, with 1 base between. The CDR3 bases are TGTGCCAGCAGCTTGGGCACTGAAGCTTTCTTT. This translates into CASSLGTEAFF.

Only a few counts were recorded for this clone. The V and J genes are TRBV13 and TRBJ2-2; tentatively, D is TRBD2 (6 bases). From germline, CDR1 is PRHDT and CDR2 FYEKMQ (reference sequence). This CDR3 has 15 residues. V lost 4 bases to trimming and J lost 6 bases, with 15 bases between them. This CDR3 is CASSSSVADPGELFF. CDR3 in DNA: TGTGCCAGCAGCTCCAGTGTAGCGGACCCCGGGGAGCTGTTTTTT.

V gene TRBV7-8 combines with J gene TRBJ2-3; the D gene is possibly TRBD1 (6 bases). V gave up 1 base and J gave up 1 base, with 12 bases separating them. The germline gives CDR1 SGHVS, CDR2 FQNEAQ. The CDR3 loop spans 16 amino acids. CDR3 protein: CASSLVYRVGTDTQYF. The CDR3 bases are TGTGCCAGCAGCTTAGTGTACAGGGTCGGCACAGATACGCAGTATTTT. Full variable domain (missing parts from reference TRBV7-8 and TRBJ2-3): GAGVSQSPRYKVAKRGQDVALRCDPISGHVSLFWYQQALGQGPEFLTYFQNEAQLDKSGLPSDRFFAERPEGSVSTLKIQRTQQEDSAVYLCASSLVYRVGTDTQYFGPGTRLTVL.

CDR3 coding DNA: TGTGCCTGGACCCCCACGGGGACAGGGGCCCCTAACTATGGCTACACCTTC. It is translated as CAWTPTGTGAPNYGYTF. The chain couples TRBV30 to TRBJ1-2; 10 nucleotides line up with TRBD1. This CDR3 contains 17 residues. The V gene end was trimmed by 4 bases and the J gene end by 0 bases; junction bases not matched to a gene: 11. Germline V gene sequence: CDR1 GTSNPN, CDR2 SVGIG (reference sequence).

This chain joins TRBV11-2 and TRBJ1-3; no definite D call. There are 12 residues in the CDR3. V lost 5 bases, J lost 8 bases, and 10 bases lay in between. Looked up from germline, CDR1 is SGHAT and CDR2 is FQNNGV. CDR3 in amino acids: CASSPNGDTIYF. The CDR3 coding sequence is TGTGCCAGCAGCCCCAACGGGGACACCATATATTTT.

The chain employs TRBV7-8 and TRBJ2-3, with D tentatively TRBD1 or TRBD2 (9 bases each). The CDR3 runs to 19 residues. Germline CDR1 and CDR2: SGHVS and FQNEAQ. Trimming removed 1 base at V and 2 bases at J, with 22 bases between. The CDR3 sequence: CASSLGQGGSGSFTDTQYF. The CDR3 DNA reads as TGTGCCAGCAGCTTAGGACAGGGGGGTAGCGGGAGTTTCACAGATACGCAGTATTTT.

This chain links TRBV27 with TRBJ2-6; D is unresolved. The CDR3 is 14 amino acids. CDR1 MNHEY and CDR2 SMNVEV come from the germline V gene (reference sequence). V lost 8 bases to trimming and J lost 1 base, with 9 bases between them. The CDR3 region is CASSYVSGANVLTF. The CDR3 DNA reads TGTGCCAGCTCTTACGTATCTGGGGCCAACGTCCTGACTTTC.

This clone was counted a few times. The DNA for the CDR3 is TGTGCCAGCAGCTTGGTTCCACAGGGCTATGGCTACACCTTC. Protein product: CASSLVPQGYGYTF. J is TRBJ1-2 and V is TRBV5-5, with D possibly matching TRBD1 (6 bases). The CDR3 is 14 residues long. The ends were cut back, 0 bases at V and 4 bases at J, with 10 bases in the middle. The germline V gene has CDR1 SGHKS and CDR2 YYEKEE (reference sequence).

The genes are TRBV5-4 and TRBJ1-1; a weak D match, TRBD1 (6 bases). The V gene lost 1 base and the J gene lost 1 base, with 8 bases spanning the gap. Germline V gene lookup returns CDR1 SGHNT and CDR2 YYREEE (reference sequence). The CDR3 loop spans 14 amino acids. The CDR3 spells CASSLLQGNTEAFF. CDR3 sequence (DNA): TGTGCCAGCAGCTTGTTACAGGGGAACACTGAAGCTTTCTTT.

On this clone: A junction boundary mismatches the germline segment, possibly from a read error. This chain uses TRBV10-3 with TRBJ1-2; 9 nucleotides agree with TRBD1. Germline-derived CDR1 and CDR2 are ENHRY and SYGVKD. The CDR3 covers 13 residues. The CDR3 bases are TGTGCCATCAGAAACAGGGGGCGGGGTGGCTGCACCTTC. Translating gives CAIRNRGRGGCTF.

The gene calls are TRBV27 and TRBJ2-1; tentatively, D is TRBD1 (5 bases). The CDR3 spans 16 residues. With 5 bases removed from V and 0 bases from J, the gap between germline ends came to 14 bases. CDR1 is MNHEY and CDR2 is SMNVEV in the germline V gene (reference sequence). Written as DNA, the CDR3 is TGTGCCAGCAGTGGTGCTCAGGGCCTCTCCTACAATGAGCAGTTCTTC. This sequence encodes CASSGAQGLSYNEQFF.

This chain joins TRBV7-9 and TRBJ2-3; D is perhaps TRBD1 or TRBD2 (5 bases each). The CDR3 sequence is 17 residues long. Trimming took 3 bases from V and 1 from J, leaving 17 bases between them. The germline V gene encodes CDR1 SEHNR and CDR2 FQNEAQ (reference sequence). For the CDR3, the DNA is TGTGCCAGCAGCTTCTTAGATGGGACCGCTGGCACAGATACGCAGTATTTT. Amino acids: CASSFLDGTAGTDTQYF.